This T cell receptor beta chain derives from a study of blood T cell repertoires in COVID-19. The CDR3 covers 14 residues. V was pared by 2 bases and J by 6 bases, with 11 bases between. Germline CDR1 reads SNHLY; CDR2 reads FYNNEI. Sequencing used immunoSEQ multiplex PCR; TCRdb keeps in-frame clones, though not all of them. The table has under 200,000 clones, about 88% seen once; the top ten hold around 6.5%. The chain joins TRBV2 to TRBJ1-5, with D possibly matching TRBD1 (6 bases). Sequences were obtained from peripheral blood. This TCR came from a woman of 80 years or more in a cohort sampled during active or convalescent COVID-19. The DNA of the CDR3 is TGTGCCAGCAGTGAATTGGGGGGGCTTCAGCCCCAGCATTTT. Translating it yields CASSELGGLQPQHF.